One sample yielded the 26 T cell receptor beta chains listed below, sequenced in a study of PD-L1 blockade in urothelial cancer. The data were produced by immunoSEQ multiplex PCR, yet TCRdb's version contains in-frame clones alone and is incomplete. The table lists around 40,000 clones, around four fifths of them singletons. Source: PBMCs, taken around atezolizumab (anti-PD-L1) treatment. Every receptor here comes from a man in his 60s with urothelial cancer.

This clone was counted a few times. The chain links TRBV6-1 to TRBJ1-6; D uncertain. The germline V gene encodes CDR1 MNHNS and CDR2 SASEGT. The CDR3 has 14 residues. Trimming took 3 bases from V and 4 from J, leaving 7 bases between them. CDR3 sequence reads: CASSDGRYNSPLHF. For the CDR3, the DNA is TGTGCCAGCAGTGACGGCAGGTATAATTCACCCCTCCACTTT.

This clone was picked up a small number of times. The chain uses TRBV2 and TRBJ1-1; TRBD1 agrees at 9 bases. The CDR3 is made up of 12 amino acids. Germline lookup yields CDR1 SNHLY and CDR2 FYNNEI. Trimming cost V 8 bases and J 3 bases; bases outside gene matches: 1. In nucleotides, the CDR3 is TGTGCCAGCGGGACAGGGTACACTGAAGCTTTCTTT. As protein: CASGTGYTEAFF.

The CDR3 region has the DNA TGCGCCAGCAGTACAGGCCAAGCCACCGGGGAGCTGTTTTTT. It is translated as CASSTGQATGELFF. This rearrangement joins TRBV5-1 to TRBJ2-2; a weak D match, TRBD1 (5 bases). This CDR3 has 14 residues. Germline values: CDR1 SGHRS, CDR2 YFSETQ. Trimming cost V 5 bases and J 4 bases, with 12 bases left between them.

V gene TRBV2 combines with J gene TRBJ1-2, with 7 bases matching TRBD1. CDR1 is SNHLY and CDR2 is FYNNEI in the germline V gene. J was trimmed by 1 base and V by 5 bases; bases with no gene match: 10. CDR3 size: 16 residues. The CDR3 sequence: CASSPVSGQLNYGYTF. Here the CDR3 DNA reads TGTGCCAGCAGTCCCGTTTCGGGACAGCTTAACTATGGCTACACCTTC.

V and J are TRBV7-2 and TRBJ2-5, with TRBD1 as a possible D gene (7 bases). The CDR3 consists of 14 residues. The V and J ends lost 7 bases and 10 bases respectively, with 22 bases between them. The germline gives CDR1 SGHTA, CDR2 FQGNSA. CDR3 in DNA: TGTGCCAGCACCCCGACAGGGTTCGGGGGAAACCAGTACTTC. This gives the protein CASTPTGFGGNQYF. Complete variable domain (other parts from reference TRBV7-2 and TRBJ2-5): GAGVSQSPSNKVTEKGKDVELRCDPISGHTALYWYRQSLGQGLEFLIYFQGNSAPDKSGLPSDRFSAERTGGSVSTLTIQRTQQEDSAVYLCASTPTGFGGNQYFGPGTRLLVL.

This clone was counted once. The chain has TRBV28 and TRBJ1-2; no reliable D call. Looked up from germline, CDR1 is MDHEN and CDR2 is SYDVKM. Trimming took off 4 bases at V and 0 bases at J, with 6 bases between the two ends. This CDR3 spans 13 amino acids. CDR3 amino acids: CASSSHTNYGYTF. DNA for the CDR3: TGTGCCAGCAGTTCCCACACTAACTATGGCTACACCTTC.

In its sample, this clone was seen once. This chain connects TRBV18 to TRBJ2-5; 8 nucleotides line up with TRBD1. CDR1 and CDR2 from the germline V gene are KGHSH and LQKENI. Losses at the gene ends were 3 bases for V and 1 base for J; bases not matched to a gene: 4. The CDR3 contains 15 residues. In nucleotides, the CDR3 is TGTGCCAGCTCACCGATGACAGGGGCCCAAGAGACCCAGTACTTC. Translated, it gives CASSPMTGAQETQYF.

The chain combines TRBV29-1 with TRBJ2-7; the match to TRBD1 covers 7 bases. The CDR3 consists of 13 residues. From germline, CDR1 is SQVTM and CDR2 ANQGSEA. With 8 bases clipped from V and 2 bases from J, the junction kept 9 bases outside the gene matches. The CDR3 loop reads CSIGQVETYEQYF. The CDR3 nucleotides are TGCAGCATAGGACAGGTAGAGACCTACGAGCAGTACTTC.

The CDR3 region is CASSPRTGGFDGYTF. The CDR3 nucleotides are TGTGCCAGTAGTCCCCGGACAGGGGGCTTTGATGGCTACACCTTC. The gene calls are TRBV19 and TRBJ1-2, with 11 nucleotides matching TRBD1. Germline trimming cut 5 bases from V and 6 bases from J; bases unmatched to any gene: 8. Germline V gene lookup returns CDR1 LNHDA and CDR2 SQIVND (reference sequence). The CDR3 sequence is 15 residues long. Full variable domain (outside the CDR3, taken from reference TRBV19 and TRBJ1-2): DGGITQSPKYLFRKEGQNVTLSCEQNLNHDAMYWYRQDPGQGLRLIYYSQIVNDFQKGDIAEGYSVSREKKESFPLTVTSAQKNPTAFYLCASSPRTGGFDGYTFGSGTRLTVV.

The chain has TRBV5-1 and TRBJ1-1; 10 bases map to TRBD1. Trimming took 5 bases from V and 5 from J; bases not matched to a gene: 6. The CDR3 loop spans 14 amino acids. The V gene's germline CDR1 is SGHRS and CDR2 YFSETQ. The CDR3 DNA follows: TGCGCCAGCAGGCGGGACAGGGGTGCAACTGAAGCTTTCTTT. This translates into CASRRDRGATEAFF.

This sequence joins TRBV29-1 and TRBJ1-1; D perhaps matches TRBD1 (5 bases). Trimming stripped 6 bases from V and 3 bases from J, with 20 bases between. Germline V CDR1 and CDR2: SQVTM, ANQGSEA. This CDR3 is 15 amino acids long. The CDR3 is CSVAAGFRGDTEAFF. For the CDR3, the DNA is TGCAGCGTGGCCGCGGGATTTAGAGGGGACACTGAAGCTTTCTTT. Looking up the rest from reference TRBV29-1 and TRBJ1-1 gives the full variable domain: SAVISQKPSRDICQRGTSLTIQCQVDSQVTMMFWYRQQPGQSLTLIATANQGSEATYESGFVIDKFPISRPNLTFSTLTVSNMSPEDSSIYLCSVAAGFRGDTEAFFGQGTRLTVV.

The chain combines TRBV2 with TRBJ1-1, with D uncertain. Germline lookup yields CDR1 SNHLY and CDR2 FYNNEI. V dropped 4 bases and J dropped 4 bases, with 10 bases sitting between them. The CDR3 covers 13 residues. This chain's CDR3 is CASSVMGSTEAFF. Here the CDR3 DNA reads TGTGCCAGCAGTGTTATGGGGAGCACTGAAGCTTTCTTT.

The chain joins TRBV7-2 to TRBJ2-7; D gene uncertain. Looked up from germline, CDR1 is SGHTA and CDR2 is FQGNSA. V lost 1 base to trimming and J lost 4 bases, with 17 bases between them. The CDR3 sequence is 16 residues long. The CDR3 nucleotides read TGTGCCAGCAGCTTAGAGGTTTCTAGTAGGCGGTACGAGCAGTACTTC. It specifies CASSLEVSSRRYEQYF. Full variable domain (remainder filled in from reference TRBV7-2 and TRBJ2-7): GAGVSQSPSNKVTEKGKDVELRCDPISGHTALYWYRQSLGQGLEFLIYFQGNSAPDKSGLPSDRFSAERTGGSVSTLTIQRTQQEDSAVYLCASSLEVSSRRYEQYFGPGTRLTVT.

The V gene is TRBV7-9, the J gene TRBJ2-1; TRBD2 matches at 11 bases. This CDR3 has 14 amino acids. CDR1 and CDR2 from the germline V gene are SEHNR and FQNEAQ (reference sequence). V shed 3 bases, J shed 7 bases, and the junction held 2 bases outside the gene matches. The CDR3 here is CASSFSGGANEQFF. The CDR3 coding sequence is TGTGCCAGCAGCTTTAGCGGGGGGGCGAATGAGCAGTTCTTC.

The V and J genes are TRBV10-3 and TRBJ2-1, with 8 bases fitting TRBD2. Looked up from germline, CDR1 is ENHRY and CDR2 is SYGVKD. The CDR3 contains 17 residues. The J segment lost 0 bases and the V segment lost 4 bases, leaving 8 bases of the junction unmatched. The CDR3 region is CAISASSGFNSYNEQFF. The CDR3 DNA sequence: TGTGCCATCAGTGCCTCTAGCGGGTTTAACTCCTACAATGAGCAGTTCTTC.

The chain couples TRBV5-5 to TRBJ2-3, with a possible D match to TRBD2 (6 bases). V dropped 4 bases and J dropped 1 base, with 10 bases sitting between them. The germline gives CDR1 SGHKS, CDR2 YYEKEE (reference sequence). The CDR3 spans 14 residues. DNA for the CDR3: TGTGCCAGCAGCAATCCTAGCGGCACAGATACGCAGTATTTT. Its translation is CASSNPSGTDTQYF.

The J gene is TRBJ1-1, the V gene TRBV19; perhaps TRBD1 as D (5 bases). This CDR3 region has 14 residues. Trimming cost V 6 bases and J 2 bases, with 13 bases left between them. Germline CDR1 is LNHDA and CDR2 is SQIVND (reference sequence). The CDR3 protein is CASSKVQENTEAFF. CDR3 bases: TGTGCCAGTAGCAAAGTACAGGAAAACACTGAAGCTTTCTTT.

The chain employs TRBV19 and TRBJ2-3; D remains ambiguous. This CDR3 comprises 14 residues. Germline lookup yields CDR1 LNHDA and CDR2 SQIVND (reference sequence). V lost 6 bases and J 1 base, leaving 11 bases between the germline ends. CDR3 loop: CASRAGWGTDTQYF. DNA for the CDR3: TGTGCCAGTAGGGCAGGTTGGGGCACAGATACGCAGTATTTT.

The J gene is TRBJ1-2, the V gene TRBV5-1; 9 bases are shared with TRBD1. V shed 4 bases, J shed 5 bases, and the junction held 6 bases outside the gene matches. The CDR3 loop spans 14 amino acids. Germline V gene data show CDR1 as SGHRS and CDR2 as YFSETQ. Here the CDR3 reads CASSATGGEYGYTF. DNA of the CDR3: TGCGCCAGCAGCGCTACAGGGGGCGAATATGGCTACACCTTC.

The V call is TRBV4-2, the J call TRBJ2-3; 14 bases match TRBD2. Trimming cost V 1 base and J 3 bases; bases outside gene matches: 0. CDR3 length: 16 residues. Germline lookup yields CDR1 LGHNA and CDR2 YNFKEQ. The CDR3 region has the DNA TGTGCCAGCAGCCAAGGACTAGCGGGGGGGACAGATACGCAGTATTTT. Its translation: CASSQGLAGGTDTQYF.

The chain recombines TRBV15 with TRBJ2-2; TRBD2 aligns across 7 bases. The CDR3 consists of 16 residues. The germline V gene encodes CDR1 LNHNV and CDR2 YYDKDF (reference sequence). Trimming cost V 0 bases and J 0 bases; bases outside gene matches: 1. CDR3 amino acids: CATSREAGTNTGELFF. In DNA, the CDR3 is TGTGCCACCAGCAGAGAAGCGGGGACGAACACCGGGGAGCTGTTTTTT.

This sequence joins TRBV2 and TRBJ2-3; the D gene is possibly TRBD1 (6 bases). The length of the CDR3 is 12 residues. Germline V gene data show CDR1 as SNHLY and CDR2 as FYNNEI. Trimming removed 7 bases from V and 3 bases from J, with 8 bases in between. Here the CDR3 DNA reads TGTGCCAGCAATACAGGGACAGATACGCAGTATTTT. Encoded protein: CASNTGTDTQYF.

The rearrangement joins TRBV5-4 to TRBJ2-7, with 7 bases identical to TRBD2. Looked up from germline, CDR1 is SGHNT and CDR2 is YYREEE (reference sequence). The ends lost 3 bases at V and 2 bases at J; junction bases unmatched: 11. This CDR3 spans 16 amino acids. Written as DNA, the CDR3 is TGTGCCAGCAGCTCGGGGGGACGGAGAGGGGCCTACGAGCAGTACTTC. Its translation: CASSSGGRRGAYEQYF.

The genes are TRBV5-5 and TRBJ2-7, with 8 positions matching TRBD2. After removal of 0 bases from V and 4 bases from J, the junction contained 6 bases not matched to a gene. This CDR3 spans 15 amino acids. Per germline, CDR1 SGHKS and CDR2 YYEKEE (reference sequence). The CDR3 DNA follows: TGTGCCAGCAGCTTGGTTCTAGCGGGCCTTTACGAGCAGTACTTC. It translates to CASSLVLAGLYEQYF.

V gene TRBV5-6 combines with J gene TRBJ2-1; TRBD2 aligns across 7 bases. This CDR3 region has 17 residues. Germline-derived CDR1 and CDR2 are SGHDT and YYEEEE. J gave up 8 bases and V 0 bases, and 14 bases lay outside the gene matches. The CDR3 spells CASSLGYWGEGTDEQFF. The CDR3 DNA reads as TGTGCCAGCAGCTTGGGCTATTGGGGGGAGGGTACAGATGAGCAGTTCTTC.

This clone was seen a single time. The chain has TRBV5-1 and TRBJ1-4; unclear D gene. V was clipped by 4 bases and J by 9 bases, with 13 bases between them. Germline V gene data show CDR1 as SGHRS and CDR2 as YFSETQ. This CDR3 has 13 amino acids. The CDR3 nucleotides are TGCGCCAGCAGCCCCCCGGGAGCTCAAAAACTGTTTTTT. This translates into CASSPPGAQKLFF.